A single sample gave rise to the 12 T cell receptor beta chains below, sequenced in a study of blood T cells in healthy people across ages. It was with a sample-barcoded 5' primer and a J-beta primer mix that a second PCR of roughly 7 to 12 cycles was run. Each CDR3 protein is one row after TCRdb ran MiXCR on the 5' RACE reads. This table has around 1,500,000 distinct CDR3 sequences, under 30% appearing once. The sample comprised blood. Source of these receptors: a woman aged 25 to 45 in good health.

This clonotype turned up a few times. The rearrangement links TRBV7-2 to TRBJ2-5, with TRBD2 identical over 7 bases. Trimming took 1 base from V and 1 from J; bases not matched to a gene: 3. Germline-derived CDR1 and CDR2 are SGHTA and FQGNSA. The length of the CDR3 is 15 residues. The CDR3 here is CASSLESGAQETQYF. CDR3 coding DNA: TGTGCCAGCAGCTTAGAAAGCGGGGCCCAAGAGACCCAGTACTTC.

This clonotype was counted between two and nine times. CDR3: CASSIGGPVVYEQFF. For the CDR3, the DNA is TGTGCCAGCAGTATCGGGGGGCCGGTAGTCTATGAGCAGTTCTTC. The chain joins TRBV28 to TRBJ2-1; perhaps TRBD2 as D (7 bases). The CDR3 runs 15 residues. The germline V gene has CDR1 MDHEN and CDR2 SYDVKM. The V end was cut by 5 bases, the J end by 8 bases, with 19 bases between.

Regarding this clonotype: A read error may account for a junction end that differs from germline. DNA of the CDR3: TGTGCCAGCAGCTTAGAGAGGGTCAGCTATGACTACACCTTC. It yields the protein CASSLERVSYDYTF. The chain combines TRBV7-9 with TRBJ1-2, with D uncertain. Germline V lookup: CDR1 SEHNR, CDR2 FQNEAQ (reference sequence). The CDR3 sequence is 14 residues long.

This clonotype has only one observation. The rearrangement links TRBV2 to TRBJ2-1; D might be TRBD2 (5 bases). V was trimmed by 8 bases and J by 4 bases, leaving 15 bases between them. Germline V gives CDR1 SNHLY, CDR2 FYNNEI. This CDR3 spans 14 amino acids. The CDR3 spells CASGSGGRYNEQFF. For the CDR3, the DNA is TGTGCCAGCGGGAGCGGAGGAAGGTACAATGAGCAGTTCTTC.

V is TRBV28 and J is TRBJ2-1; either TRBD1 or TRBD2 may fit D (5 bases each). CDR3 length equals 16 residues. Germline CDR1 and CDR2: MDHEN and SYDVKM. V dropped 5 bases and J dropped 8 bases, with 22 bases sitting between them. The CDR3 DNA reads as TGTGCCAGCAGTCCCTCCTCCTGGCGACTGGGGGATGAGCAGTTCTTC. Protein product: CASSPSSWRLGDEQFF.

The chain uses TRBV4-1 and TRBJ1-1, with unresolved D. The germline V gene has CDR1 MGHRA and CDR2 YSYEKL. The CDR3 is made up of 19 amino acids. Trimming cost V 4 bases and J 1 base, with 25 bases left between them. CDR3 protein: CASSRQEVGLGRWNTEAFF. The CDR3 DNA sequence: TGCGCCAGCAGCCGACAAGAAGTAGGCCTTGGCCGATGGAACACTGAAGCTTTCTTT.

This clonotype was detected many times. The chain employs TRBV5-1 and TRBJ1-6; unclear D gene. Germline assignment: CDR1 SGHRS and CDR2 YFSETQ. The CDR3 totals 13 residues. V dropped 0 bases and J dropped 9 bases, with 7 bases sitting between them. CDR3 bases: TGCGCCAGCAGCTTGGCCGGGCGTTCACCCCTCCACTTT. Amino acids: CASSLAGRSPLHF.

This clonotype was seen just once. The chain uses TRBV6-1 and TRBJ2-2; D call uncertain. Germline V lookup: CDR1 MNHNS, CDR2 SASEGT. V was cut by 4 bases and J by 0 bases, with 9 bases left in between. The CDR3 loop spans 15 amino acids. The CDR3 spells CASSAGNANTGELFF. The CDR3 DNA sequence: TGTGCCAGCAGTGCAGGAAATGCGAACACCGGGGAGCTGTTTTTT.

Only a few counts were recorded for this clonotype. This sequence joins TRBV6-5 and TRBJ2-7, with 7 positions matching TRBD2. The CDR3 has 15 amino acids. J lost 0 bases, V lost 5 bases, and 7 bases had no gene match. The germline V gene has CDR1 MNHEY and CDR2 SVGAGI. DNA of the CDR3: TGTGCCAGCAGTCGAACTAGCGCAAACTCCTACGAGCAGTACTTC. It translates to CASSRTSANSYEQYF.

Concerning this clonotype: This may stem from a read error, because a much larger clone lies one nucleotide away. V is TRBV6-5 and J is TRBJ2-5, with 10 bases that match TRBD1. Trimming took 6 bases from V and 5 from J; bases not matched to a gene: 9. Germline-derived CDR1 and CDR2 are MNHEY and SVGAGI. The CDR3 is 15 amino acids. CDR3 sequence (DNA): TGTGCCAGCAGGCCCACCGGGACAGGGGATGAGACCCAGTACTTC. It is translated as CASRPTGTGDETQYF.

The chain employs TRBV14 and TRBJ2-7; 8 bases line up with TRBD1. The CDR3 is 15 amino acids. The germline V gene has CDR1 SGHDN and CDR2 FVKESK. With 4 bases clipped from V and 3 bases from J, the junction kept 8 bases outside the gene matches. For the CDR3, the DNA is TGTGCCAGCAGCCCACGACAGGGGCCTATCTACGAGCAGTACTTC. Protein: CASSPRQGPIYEQYF. The entire variable domain, with the rest obtained from reference TRBV14 and TRBJ2-7, is as follows: EAGVTQFPSHSVIEKGQTVTLRCDPISGHDNLYWYRRVMGKEIKFLLHFVKESKQDESGMPNNRFLAERTGGTYSTLKVQPAELEDSGVYFCASSPRQGPIYEQYFGPGTRLTVT.

The sample holds one count of this clonotype. This rearrangement joins TRBV2 to TRBJ2-7, with D perhaps matching TRBD2 (6 bases). The CDR3 loop spans 16 amino acids. V gave up 1 base and J gave up 7 bases, with 20 bases separating them. Per the germline V gene, CDR1 is SNHLY and CDR2 is FYNNEI. CDR3 amino acids: CASSEEGLRAFGEQYF. The DNA for the CDR3 is TGTGCCAGCAGTGAAGAAGGACTAAGGGCCTTCGGTGAGCAGTACTTC.